This T cell receptor (beta chain) emerged from a study of blood T cell repertoires in COVID-19. Across the study: Samples taken during acute and convalescent COVID-19 were collected in the United States, Italy and Spain.

This CDR3 has 14 residues. This clone appeared once. The repertoire was sequenced with immunoSEQ multiplex PCR; TCRdb's copy has only in-frame clones and lacks some. The table has under 300,000 clones, roughly 84% seen once. J is TRBJ1-2 and V is TRBV12-2. TRBV12-2 is listed as a pseudogene. This receptor was obtained from a woman between 45 and 65 years old who had been exposed to COVID-19. Sequencing used PBMCs or T cells enriched from blood (not recorded which). The CDR3: CASRLLCEVFGYTF. The CDR3 DNA follows: TGTGCAAGTCGCTTATTATGTGAGGTTTTTGGCTACACCTTC.